This T cell receptor beta chain was identified in a study of blood T cell repertoires in COVID-19. On the study more broadly: The study drew acute and convalescent COVID-19 samples from the United States, Italy and Spain. Nucleic acid was either cDNA or gDNA, and it came from T cells, B-cell-depleted T cells, or PBMCs.

Study processing details: Cell counts per sample came from amplifying reference gene primers. Here immunoSEQ multiplex PCR was the method, and the copy in TCRdb shows in-frame clones only, minus some. V and J calls and clone size follow that table, whereas D and trimming were derived from the DNA. The sample lists 65,000 to 70,000 clones, about three quarters occurring once. The CDR3 is 14 residues long. Germline V CDR1 and CDR2: KGHSH, LQKENI. V was pared by 4 bases and J by 7 bases, with 13 bases between. This TCR was sampled from a human donor in a cohort sampled during active COVID-19. The sample consisted of peripheral blood. The chain has TRBV18 and TRBJ1-4; D might be TRBD1 (5 bases). CDR3 DNA sequence: TGTGCCAGCTCACTTGGGCAGGGTCCTGAAAAACTGTTTTTT. This codes for CASSLGQGPEKLFF.